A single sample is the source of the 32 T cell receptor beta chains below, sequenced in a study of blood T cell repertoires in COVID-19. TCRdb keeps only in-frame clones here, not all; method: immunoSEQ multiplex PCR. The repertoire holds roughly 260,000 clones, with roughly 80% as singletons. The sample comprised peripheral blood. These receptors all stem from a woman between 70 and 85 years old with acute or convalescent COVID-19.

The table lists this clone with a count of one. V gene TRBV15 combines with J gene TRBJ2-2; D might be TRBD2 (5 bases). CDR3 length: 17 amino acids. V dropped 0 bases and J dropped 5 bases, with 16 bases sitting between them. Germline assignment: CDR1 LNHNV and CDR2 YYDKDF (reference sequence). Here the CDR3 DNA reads TGTGCCACCAGCAGAGATAGGTTAGGGAGAAGGACCGGGGAGCTGTTTTTT. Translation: CATSRDRLGRRTGELFF.

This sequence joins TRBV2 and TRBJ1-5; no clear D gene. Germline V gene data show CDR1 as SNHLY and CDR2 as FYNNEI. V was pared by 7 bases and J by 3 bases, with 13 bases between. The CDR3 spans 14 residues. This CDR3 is CASKVGSLNQPQHF. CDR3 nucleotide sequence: TGTGCCAGCAAGGTGGGGAGCCTCAATCAGCCCCAGCATTTT.

CDR3 in DNA: TGTGCCAGCAACCGGGACAGCACCGGGGAGCTGTTTTTT. Protein product: CASNRDSTGELFF. The genes are TRBV7-2 and TRBJ2-2; 7 bases fit TRBD1. Germline V gene data show CDR1 as SGHTA and CDR2 as FQGNSA. CDR3 size: 13 residues. V lost 7 bases, J lost 4 bases, and 3 bases stayed unmatched.

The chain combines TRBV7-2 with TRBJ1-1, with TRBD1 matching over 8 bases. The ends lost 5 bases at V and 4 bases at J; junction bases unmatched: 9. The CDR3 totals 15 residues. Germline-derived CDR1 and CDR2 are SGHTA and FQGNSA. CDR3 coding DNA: TGTGCCAGCAGCCTGCGGCACAGGGGGTTCACTGAAGCTTTCTTT. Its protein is CASSLRHRGFTEAFF.

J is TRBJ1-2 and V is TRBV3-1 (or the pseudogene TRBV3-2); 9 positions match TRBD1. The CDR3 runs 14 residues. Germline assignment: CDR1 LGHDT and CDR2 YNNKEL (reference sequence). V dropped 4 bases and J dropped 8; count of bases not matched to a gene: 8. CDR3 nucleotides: TGTGCCAGCAGCCCCCAAAACAGGGGGCTAGGCTACACCTTC. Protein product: CASSPQNRGLGYTF.

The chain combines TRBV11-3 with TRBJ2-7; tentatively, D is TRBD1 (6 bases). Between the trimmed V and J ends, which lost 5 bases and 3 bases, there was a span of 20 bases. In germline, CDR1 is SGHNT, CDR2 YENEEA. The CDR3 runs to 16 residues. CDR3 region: CASSASDPPGVYEQYF. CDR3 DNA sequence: TGTGCCAGCAGCGCATCGGACCCCCCAGGGGTCTACGAGCAGTACTTC.

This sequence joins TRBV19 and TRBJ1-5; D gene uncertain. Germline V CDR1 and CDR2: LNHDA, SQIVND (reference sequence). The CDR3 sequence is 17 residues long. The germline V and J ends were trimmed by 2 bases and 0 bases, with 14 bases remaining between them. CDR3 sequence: CASSIFGREYSNQPQHF. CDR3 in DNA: TGTGCCAGTAGTATATTCGGGAGAGAGTATAGCAATCAGCCCCAGCATTTT.

CDR3 protein: CASSQHRGLYGYTF. CDR3 coding DNA: TGTGCCAGCAGCCAGCACAGGGGACTCTATGGCTACACCTTC. The V and J genes are TRBV3-1 (or the pseudogene TRBV3-2) and TRBJ1-2; the match to TRBD1 covers 7 bases. Germline CDR1 reads LGHDT; CDR2 reads YNNKEL (reference sequence). Losses at the gene ends were 3 bases for V and 4 bases for J; bases not matched to a gene: 5. The CDR3 is 14 amino acids.

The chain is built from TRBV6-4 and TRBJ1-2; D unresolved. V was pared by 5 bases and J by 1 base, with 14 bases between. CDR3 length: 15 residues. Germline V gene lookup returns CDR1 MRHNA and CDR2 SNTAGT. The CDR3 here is CASSPSGNFNYGYTF. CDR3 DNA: TGTGCCAGCAGTCCCTCGGGGAATTTTAACTATGGCTACACCTTC.

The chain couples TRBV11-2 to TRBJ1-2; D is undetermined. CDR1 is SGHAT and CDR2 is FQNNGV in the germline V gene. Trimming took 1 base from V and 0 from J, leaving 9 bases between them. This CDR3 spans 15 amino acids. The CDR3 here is CASSLGHTTNYGYTF. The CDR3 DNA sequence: TGTGCCAGCAGCTTAGGTCACACCACTAACTATGGCTACACCTTC.

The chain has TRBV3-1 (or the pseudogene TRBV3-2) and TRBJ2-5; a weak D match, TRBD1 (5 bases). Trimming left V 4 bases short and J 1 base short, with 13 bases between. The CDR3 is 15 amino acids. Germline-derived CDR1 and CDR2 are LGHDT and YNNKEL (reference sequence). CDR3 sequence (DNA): TGTGCCAGCAGCCCATGCCAGGGCAGCCAAGAGACCCAGTACTTC. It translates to CASSPCQGSQETQYF.

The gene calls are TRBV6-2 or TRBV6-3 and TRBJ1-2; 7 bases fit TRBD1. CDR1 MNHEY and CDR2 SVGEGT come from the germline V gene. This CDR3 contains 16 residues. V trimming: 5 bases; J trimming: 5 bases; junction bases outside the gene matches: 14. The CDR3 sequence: CASSPTAGQRDYGYTF. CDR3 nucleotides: TGTGCCAGCAGTCCAACTGCGGGACAGCGAGATTATGGCTACACCTTC.

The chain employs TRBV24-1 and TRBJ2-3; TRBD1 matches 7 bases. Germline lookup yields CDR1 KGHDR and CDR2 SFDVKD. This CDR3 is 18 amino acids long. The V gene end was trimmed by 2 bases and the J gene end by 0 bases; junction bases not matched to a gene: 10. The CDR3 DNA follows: TGTGCCACCAGTGATTCGGGCAGGGGGAAACCTAGCACAGATACGCAGTATTTT. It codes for CATSDSGRGKPSTDTQYF.

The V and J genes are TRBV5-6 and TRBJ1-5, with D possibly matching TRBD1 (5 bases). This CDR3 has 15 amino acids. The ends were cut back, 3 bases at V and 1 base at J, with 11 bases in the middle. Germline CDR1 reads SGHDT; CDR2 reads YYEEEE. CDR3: CASSWGFGSNQPQHF. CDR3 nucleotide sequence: TGTGCCAGCAGCTGGGGCTTCGGGAGCAATCAGCCCCAGCATTTT.

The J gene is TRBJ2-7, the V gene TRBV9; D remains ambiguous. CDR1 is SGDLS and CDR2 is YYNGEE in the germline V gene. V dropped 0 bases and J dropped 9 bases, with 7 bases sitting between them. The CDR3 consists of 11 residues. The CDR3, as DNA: TGTGCCAGCAGCGTAGATAGATGGCAGTACTTC. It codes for CASSVDRWQYF.

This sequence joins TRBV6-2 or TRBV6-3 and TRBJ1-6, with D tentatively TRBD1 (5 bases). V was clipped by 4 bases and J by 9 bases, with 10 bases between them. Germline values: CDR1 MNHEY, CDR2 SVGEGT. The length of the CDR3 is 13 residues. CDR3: CASSSTDTSPLHF. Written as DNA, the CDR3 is TGTGCCAGCAGTTCTACGGACACTTCACCCCTCCACTTT.

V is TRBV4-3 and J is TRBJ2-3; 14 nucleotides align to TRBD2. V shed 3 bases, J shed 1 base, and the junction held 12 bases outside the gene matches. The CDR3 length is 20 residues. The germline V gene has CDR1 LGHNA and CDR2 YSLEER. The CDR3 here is CASSHRRGTSGGGGTDTQYF. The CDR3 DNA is TGCGCCAGCAGCCACCGGCGGGGGACTAGCGGGGGCGGCGGCACAGATACGCAGTATTTT.

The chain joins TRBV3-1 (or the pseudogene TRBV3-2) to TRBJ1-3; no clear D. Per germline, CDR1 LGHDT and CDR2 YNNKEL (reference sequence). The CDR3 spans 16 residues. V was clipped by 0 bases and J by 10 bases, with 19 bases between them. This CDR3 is CASSQDMADLVGTIYF. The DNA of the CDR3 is TGTGCCAGCAGCCAAGATATGGCGGACTTGGTTGGGACCATATATTTT.

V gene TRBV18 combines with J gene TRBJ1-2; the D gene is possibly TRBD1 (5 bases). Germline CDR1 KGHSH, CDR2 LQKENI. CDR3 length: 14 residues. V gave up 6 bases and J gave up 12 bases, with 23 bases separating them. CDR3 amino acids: CASSNSGEAILDTF. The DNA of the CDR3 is TGTGCCAGCTCCAATTCGGGGGAAGCCATCCTCGACACCTTC.

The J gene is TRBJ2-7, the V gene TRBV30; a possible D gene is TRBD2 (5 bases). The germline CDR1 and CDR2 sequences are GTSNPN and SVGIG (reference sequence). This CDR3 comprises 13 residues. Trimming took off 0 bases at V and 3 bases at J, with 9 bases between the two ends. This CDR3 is CAWSVIGGYEQYF. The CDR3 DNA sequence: TGTGCCTGGAGTGTAATCGGAGGCTACGAGCAGTACTTC.

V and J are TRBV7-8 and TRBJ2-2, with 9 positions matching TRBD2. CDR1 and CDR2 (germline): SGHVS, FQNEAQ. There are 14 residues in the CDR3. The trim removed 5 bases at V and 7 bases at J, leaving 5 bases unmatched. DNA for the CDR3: TGTGCCAGCAGCCGCGGGGGGGCAATCGGGGAGCTGTTTTTT. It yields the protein CASSRGGAIGELFF.

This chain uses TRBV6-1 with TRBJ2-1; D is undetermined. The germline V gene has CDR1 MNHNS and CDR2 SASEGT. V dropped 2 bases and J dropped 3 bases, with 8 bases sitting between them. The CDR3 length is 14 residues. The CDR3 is CASSEMGSYNEQFF. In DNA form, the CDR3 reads TGTGCCAGCAGTGAAATGGGCAGCTACAATGAGCAGTTCTTC.

CDR3 sequence reads: CASSSTGGIEQFF. CDR3 nucleotides: TGTGCCAGCAGTTCGACAGGGGGGATTGAGCAGTTCTTC. The chain joins TRBV6-5 to TRBJ2-1; 9 nucleotides line up with TRBD1. Germline CDR1 and CDR2: MNHEY and SVGAGI. The CDR3 loop spans 13 amino acids. The V and J ends lost 4 bases and 9 bases, in that order; junction bases with no gene match: 4.

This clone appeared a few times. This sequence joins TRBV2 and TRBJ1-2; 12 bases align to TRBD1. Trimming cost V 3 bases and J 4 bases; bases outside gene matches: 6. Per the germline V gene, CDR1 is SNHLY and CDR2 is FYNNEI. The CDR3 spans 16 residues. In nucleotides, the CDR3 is TGTGCCAGCAGTGACGGGACAGGGGGCAGGGGCTATGGCTACACCTTC. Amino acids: CASSDGTGGRGYGYTF.

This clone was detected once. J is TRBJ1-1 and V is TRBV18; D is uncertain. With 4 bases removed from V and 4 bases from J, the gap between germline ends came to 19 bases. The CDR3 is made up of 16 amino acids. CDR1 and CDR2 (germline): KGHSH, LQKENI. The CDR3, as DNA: TGTGCCAGCTCACAATCGGGATCAAGGAGTGTCACTGAAGCTTTCTTT. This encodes CASSQSGSRSVTEAFF.

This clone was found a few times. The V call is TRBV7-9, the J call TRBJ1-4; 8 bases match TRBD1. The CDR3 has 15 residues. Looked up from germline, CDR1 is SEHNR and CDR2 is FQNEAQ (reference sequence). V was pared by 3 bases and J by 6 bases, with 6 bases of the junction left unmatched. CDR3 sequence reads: CASSLATGGYEKLFF. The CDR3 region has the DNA TGTGCCAGCAGCTTGGCCACAGGGGGGTATGAAAAACTGTTTTTT. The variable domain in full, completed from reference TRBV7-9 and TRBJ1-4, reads DTGVSQNPRHKITKRGQNVTFRCDPISEHNRLYWYRQTLGQGPEFLTYFQNEAQLEKSRLLSDRFSAERPKGSFSTLEIQRTEQGDSAMYLCASSLATGGYEKLFFGSGTQLSVL.

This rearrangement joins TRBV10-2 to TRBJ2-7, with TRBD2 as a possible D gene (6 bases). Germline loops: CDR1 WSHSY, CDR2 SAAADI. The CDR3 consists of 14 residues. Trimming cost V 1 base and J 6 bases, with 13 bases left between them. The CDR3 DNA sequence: TGCGCCAGCAGTGAGTTGCGGGGTGCTGGCGAGCAGTACTTC. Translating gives CASSELRGAGEQYF.

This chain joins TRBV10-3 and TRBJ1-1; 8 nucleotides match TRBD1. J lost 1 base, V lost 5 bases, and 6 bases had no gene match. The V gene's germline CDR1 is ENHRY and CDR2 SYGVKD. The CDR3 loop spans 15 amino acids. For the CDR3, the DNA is TGTGCCATCAGTTTAACGACAGGGGCGAACACTGAAGCTTTCTTT. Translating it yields CAISLTTGANTEAFF.

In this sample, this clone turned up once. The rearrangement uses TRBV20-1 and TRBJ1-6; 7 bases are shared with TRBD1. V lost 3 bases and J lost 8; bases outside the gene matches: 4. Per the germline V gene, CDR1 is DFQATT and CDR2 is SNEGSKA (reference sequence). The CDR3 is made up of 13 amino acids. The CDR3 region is CSASGTVDSPLHF. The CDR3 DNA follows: TGCAGTGCTAGTGGGACAGTGGATTCACCCCTCCACTTT.

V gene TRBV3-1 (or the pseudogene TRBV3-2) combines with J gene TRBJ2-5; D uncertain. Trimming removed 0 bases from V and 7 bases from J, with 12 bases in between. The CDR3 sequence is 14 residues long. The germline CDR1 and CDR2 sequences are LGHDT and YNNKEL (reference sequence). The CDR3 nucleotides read TGTGCCAGCAGCCAAGATCCCACTATCGGGACCCAGTACTTC. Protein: CASSQDPTIGTQYF.

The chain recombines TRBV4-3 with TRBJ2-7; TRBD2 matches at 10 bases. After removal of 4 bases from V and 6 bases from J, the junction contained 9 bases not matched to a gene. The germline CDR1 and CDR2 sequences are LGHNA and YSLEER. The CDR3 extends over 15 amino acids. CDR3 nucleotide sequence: TGCGCCAGCAGCCTCGGACTAGCGGCCAGGCCCGAGCAGTACTTC. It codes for CASSLGLAARPEQYF.

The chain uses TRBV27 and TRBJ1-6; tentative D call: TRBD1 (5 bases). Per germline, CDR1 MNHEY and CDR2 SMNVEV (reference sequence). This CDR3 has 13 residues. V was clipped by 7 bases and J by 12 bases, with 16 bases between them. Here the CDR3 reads CASTSDTHRPLHF. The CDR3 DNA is TGTGCCAGCACTTCGGACACTCATAGACCCCTCCACTTT.